Listed here is a single T cell receptor beta chain. Germline lookup yields CDR1 MRHNA and CDR2 SNTAGT. Between the trimmed V and J ends, which lost 4 bases and 0 bases, there was a span of 11 bases. This CDR3 comprises 15 residues. The data were obtained in a study of T cell changes during pregnancy in multiple sclerosis. Sequencing used immunoSEQ multiplex PCR; TCRdb keeps in-frame clones, though not all of them. The sample includes about 47,000 clones, approximately 92% seen only once; the top ten take around 7.9%. This sample comprised CD8+ T cells from peripheral blood mononuclear cells, obtained in the second trimester of pregnancy. The clonotype comes from a female donor with multiple sclerosis, enrolled in a pregnancy study. The chain combines TRBV6-4 with TRBJ2-3; D is uncertain. The CDR3 region is CASSASPGSTDTQYF. The DNA for the CDR3 is TGTGCCAGCAGTGCCTCTCCCGGGAGCACAGATACGCAGTATTTT.